This TCR beta chain was retrieved from a study of monozygotic twins with inflammatory bowel disease. Study-wide results and limits: Among twins, concordant and discordant pairs did not differ in repertoire similarity, possibly from limited power. Twins with IBD were found to have lower TCRbeta diversity (inverse Simpson) than healthy co-twins.

Germline V CDR1 and CDR2: SGHRS, YFSETQ. The CDR3 consists of 18 residues. Worth noting for this clonotype: The antigen remains undetermined.

From its re-call of the 5' RACE reads, TCRdb lists each CDR3 protein once, without DNA. Recorded for this sample: tens of thousands of distinct CDR3 sequences. Per donor, approximately 2.5 ml of blood was collected and frozen. Sequenced: blood. The sequence derives from a human donor with ulcerative colitis or Crohn's disease, or a healthy co-twin of an affected twin (not recorded which). This sequence joins TRBV5-1 and TRBJ2-7; the TCRdb D gene call, TRBD2, has no DNA to confirm it. CDR3 residues: CASSLASILAGDVREQYF.